The entry below gives a single T cell receptor (beta chain) sequence along with its context. Antigen: not known. TCRdb's copy holds only in-frame clones and misses some; the assay was immunoSEQ multiplex PCR. The sample gives over 50,000 clones, approximately 88% of which show up once; roughly 4.2% is in the top ten. Trimming took 3 bases from V and 0 from J; bases not matched to a gene: 0. CDR1 and CDR2 (germline): LNHDA, SQIVND (reference sequence). There are 14 residues in the CDR3. These data belong to a study of OX40 agonist ivuxolimab in advanced cancers. On the study more broadly: Partial responses were seen in three patients, one with hepatocellular carcinoma and two with cutaneous melanoma. Findings and caveats of the study: There was clonal expansion of CD4+ and CD8+ blood T cells by week 6 at 0.1 to 3.0 mg/kg.

Sequenced material: CD4+ or CD8+ T cells sorted from blood, taken in a trial of the OX40 agonist ivuxolimab. The TCR sequence derives from an adult with an advanced solid tumor such as melanoma, head and neck, liver or kidney cancer. The chain carries TRBV19 and TRBJ2-7; 9 bases map to TRBD1. The CDR3 is CASSMDRGSYEQYF. CDR3 sequence (DNA): TGTGCCAGTAGTATGGACAGGGGCTCCTACGAGCAGTACTTC.